This T cell receptor beta chain was identified during a study of STAT5B mutations in CD4+ large granular lymphocyte leukemia. Study-wide background: Among healthy donors, a particular HLA allele went with more CDR3 'QG' motifs. Study conclusions and caveats: Without putative leukemic clones, patient CD4-sorted repertoires remained more clonal than healthy CD4+ repertoires. Higher CD4+ than CD8+ T-LGLL clonality might reflect small sample size. 8/27 top patient clones versus 2/35 control clones were TRBV06-family.

Details on this clone: The antigen remains undetermined.

Trimming took 5 bases from V and 10 from J, leaving 20 bases between them. Germline values: CDR1 SEHNR, CDR2 FQNEAQ (reference sequence). This CDR3 region has 14 residues. Data came from immunoSEQ multiplex PCR; TCRdb stores just in-frame clones and leaves some out. The sample lists more than 30,000 clones, roughly 77% occurring once. Sequencing used CD4+ T cells from blood buffy coats. The V gene is TRBV7-9, the J gene TRBJ1-1, with TRBD1 as a possible D gene (5 bases). This sequence originates from a human donor in good health. The CDR3: CASSPGTHELGAFF. The CDR3 coding sequence is TGTGCCAGCAGCCCCGGGACTCACGAACTTGGAGCTTTCTTT.